This T cell receptor beta chain was obtained from a study of identical twins. Overall study findings and caveats: Fewer insertions characterized abundant cord blood beta clonotypes, whereas memory repertoires showed none. Within beta out-of-frame sequences, the excess sharing observed between twins was weaker. An excess of low generation probability was shown by twin-shared out-of-frame alpha sequences.

Unique molecular identifiers were present on the cDNA, and a universal primer site came from template switching. MiXCR was run by TCRdb on the 5' RACE reads, yielding one entry per CDR3 protein. The data hold around 530,000 distinct CDR3 sequences, with about 16% observed a single time. About this clonotype: Antigen unknown.

This CDR3 has 15 residues. Germline V gene data show CDR1 as SGHRS and CDR2 as YFSETQ. V lost 2 bases to trimming and J lost 5 bases, with 13 bases between them. The sample also formed part of further work on yellow fever vaccine responses in identical twins.

The clonotype comes from a woman aged 18-29 years in good health. The chain has TRBV5-1 and TRBJ2-2; perhaps TRBD1 as D (6 bases). Sequencing used CD4+ T cells sorted from blood. The CDR3 region has the DNA TGCGCCAGCAGCTTAGAGACAGGCGCGACCGGGGAGCTGTTTTTT. It codes for CASSLETGATGELFF.